A single sample gave rise to the 10 T cell receptor beta chains below, sequenced in a study of T-cell memory formation after mild COVID-19 (dated by TCRdb to the early 2020s). Library preparation employed 5' RACE. The sequencing machine was an Illumina NovaSeq 6000. TCRdb trimmed the raw reads at Q25, called clones with MiXCR and kept productive beta chains. Each record represents a unique CDR3 protein, reported with the most common genes and DNA among its rows. This sample is represented by under 110,000 distinct CDR3 sequences; roughly 12% of them were singletons. Around 30% of the sample goes to the ten largest clones. Material: PBMCs or a T cell subset sorted from them (not recorded which). These receptors were collected from an adult woman who had mild COVID-19 (a few samples of this study predate the infection). The sample titles of this study are shuffled in the database, so cell type and time point are left out; the donor was told from shared clones.

This clonotype was detected a few times. The V and J genes are TRBV19 and TRBJ1-6; D unclear. Per germline, CDR1 LNHDA and CDR2 SQIVND (reference sequence). This CDR3 is built from 16 residues. Deletions cut 5 bases from V and 0 bases from J, with 11 bases between. The CDR3 sequence: CASSGGLSSYNSPLHF. CDR3 sequence (DNA): TGTGCCAGTAGTGGAGGCCTGAGCTCCTATAATTCACCCCTCCACTTT.

The chain employs TRBV7-8 and TRBJ1-3, with D unresolved. V was clipped by 4 bases and J by 0 bases, with 10 bases between them. CDR1 and CDR2 from the germline V gene are SGHVS and FQNEAQ. CDR3 size: 15 residues. The CDR3 protein is CASSSGLLSGNTIYF. In DNA form, the CDR3 reads TGTGCCAGCAGCTCCGGACTGCTCTCTGGAAACACCATATATTTT.

The J gene is TRBJ2-1, the V gene TRBV7-9; perhaps TRBD2 as D (5 bases). The CDR3 spans 11 residues. Trimming cost V 4 bases and J 8 bases, with 6 bases left between them. The germline CDR1 and CDR2 sequences are SEHNR and FQNEAQ (reference sequence). The CDR3 sequence is CASSWTHEQFF. CDR3 nucleotides: TGTGCCAGCAGCTGGACTCATGAGCAGTTCTTC.

The chain has TRBV10-3 and TRBJ1-1, with unresolved D. V was shortened by 3 bases and J by 6 bases, with 17 bases between the two germline ends. The CDR3 loop spans 15 amino acids. The germline gives CDR1 ENHRY, CDR2 SYGVKD. CDR3 region: CAISELIVSHAEAFF. As DNA, the CDR3 is TGTGCCATCAGTGAATTAATAGTGAGCCACGCTGAAGCTTTCTTT.

The chain is built from TRBV27 and TRBJ2-7, with TRBD1 matching 10 bases. Looked up from germline, CDR1 is MNHEY and CDR2 is SMNVEV (reference sequence). The trim removed 0 bases at V and 6 bases at J, leaving 5 bases unmatched. This CDR3 spans 15 amino acids. CDR3 nucleotides: TGTGCCAGCAGTTTATCGATAGGGACAGGGGTCGAGCAGTACTTC. Protein: CASSLSIGTGVEQYF.

The chain couples TRBV11-1 to TRBJ2-7; the D gene is possibly TRBD2 (6 bases). V dropped 1 base and J dropped 5 bases, with 12 bases sitting between them. The germline V gene has CDR1 SGHAT and CDR2 FQDESV (reference sequence). The CDR3 length is 14 residues. The CDR3 region is CASSLELADDEQYF. CDR3 sequence (DNA): TGTGCCAGCAGCTTAGAACTAGCAGACGACGAGCAGTACTTC.

This sequence joins TRBV5-1 and TRBJ2-3; a weak D match, TRBD1 (5 bases). In germline, CDR1 is SGHRS, CDR2 YFSETQ. The CDR3 is 18 amino acids. V gave up 0 bases and J gave up 3 bases, with 20 bases separating them. CDR3 DNA sequence: TGCGCCAGCAGCTTGGTTTATGTTCGCAGGGTCAGAACAGATACGCAGTATTTT. Translation gives CASSLVYVRRVRTDTQYF. Combining the CDR3 with reference TRBV5-1 and TRBJ2-3 gives the whole variable domain KAGVTQTPRYLIKTRGQQVTLSCSPISGHRSVSWYQQTPGQGLQFLFEYFSETQRNKGNFPGRFSGRQFSNSRSEMNVSTLELGDSALYLCASSLVYVRRVRTDTQYFGPGTRLTVL.

Only a few counts were recorded for this clonotype. V and J are TRBV4-1 and TRBJ1-6, with D uncertain. The CDR3 sequence is 14 residues long. Germline lookup yields CDR1 MGHRA and CDR2 YSYEKL. V lost 0 bases to trimming and J lost 7 bases, with 7 bases between them. The CDR3 spells CASSQDPLNSPLHF. The CDR3 nucleotides read TGCGCCAGCAGCCAAGATCCCTTGAATTCACCCCTCCACTTT.

This chain links TRBV12-3 or TRBV12-4 with TRBJ2-5, with TRBD2 matching 7 bases. The CDR3 has 14 amino acids. V dropped 3 bases and J dropped 3; count of bases not matched to a gene: 4. CDR3 residues: CASSFQAGEETQYF. The CDR3 bases are TGTGCCAGCAGTTTTCAGGCGGGGGAAGAGACCCAGTACTTC.

This clonotype was found a few times. In nucleotides, the CDR3 is TGCGCCAGCAGCCAACAAGGGACTAGCGGGGGGGCGGATACGCAGTATTTT. Amino acid sequence: CASSQQGTSGGADTQYF. The J gene is TRBJ2-3, the V gene TRBV4-1; 16 bases are a match to TRBD2. CDR1 and CDR2 from the germline V gene are MGHRA and YSYEKL. The CDR3 runs 17 residues. Trimming took 2 bases from V and 6 from J; bases not matched to a gene: 5.